This T cell receptor beta chain comes out of a study of cytotoxic CD8 clonotypes in ibrutinib-treated CLL. As to this clone: Its cognate antigen is unknown.

The protocol was immunoSEQ multiplex PCR, while the TCRdb copy is restricted to in-frame clones and leaves out a portion. This table holds hundreds of thousands of clones, roughly 77% found once. Study-level findings and limits: The clonality rise at ibrutinib response reflected private clonotype expansion. Timing of sampling differed between sustained-remission and progressing patients. Clonality climbed at ibrutinib response, then dropped toward baseline at progression. Age-matched healthy donor levels were exceeded by baseline clonality, which tracked circulating CD8+ T-cell counts.

This receptor was taken from a human donor with chronic lymphocytic leukemia. Source: PBMCs, taken after 12 months of ibrutinib treatment.

CDR3 amino acids: CASSLDRNQPQHF. In nucleotides, the CDR3 is TGTGCCAGCAGCTTAGACAGAAATCAGCCCCAGCATTTT. The V and J genes are TRBV7-2 and TRBJ1-5; D not certain. The CDR3 is made up of 13 amino acids. Trimming removed 1 base at V and 4 bases at J, with 5 bases between. The germline gives CDR1 SGHTA, CDR2 FQGNSA.